This is a list of T cell receptor beta chains from one sample in a study of T cells in Graves' hyperthyroidism and ophthalmopathy. MiXCR, run by TCRdb on the multiplex PCR reads, gives a single entry per CDR3 protein. This sample carries roughly 500,000 distinct CDR3 sequences, 46% of them seen once, and the ten largest clones take about two fifths. The source material was peripheral blood or thyroid tissue (not recorded which). All receptors come from an adult woman with Graves' disease, either hyperthyroidism or ophthalmopathy (not recorded which). The CDR3 runs from the conserved cysteine through the conserved F or W. D genes are given only for firm matches. The size entry is marked missing in some rows and otherwise reads once, few, many or a size class.

cdr3_length j_call clone_size v_call d_call cdr3_nt cdr3_aa
14 TRBJ2-2 once TRBV18 . TGTGCCAGCTCACCACCTTTATCCCCCGGGGAGCTGTTTTTT CASSPPLSPGELFF
12 TRBJ2-7 . TRBV7-9 . TGTGCCAGCAGGAGACACAACTACGAGCAGTACTTC CASRRHNYEQYF
13 TRBJ1-5 few TRBV28 . TGTGCCAGCAGATTCATGGGGGCTCAGCCCCAGCATTTT CASRFMGAQPQHF
14 TRBJ1-6 . TRBV7-9 . TGTGCCAGCAGCTCCGGGGGTTGGGGTTCACCCTTCCACTTT CASSSGGWGSPFHF
15 TRBJ2-7 . TRBV7-7 . TGTGCCAGCAGCCCCGAGGGGATAGGCTCCTACGAGCAGTACTTC CASSPEGIGSYEQYF
13 TRBJ1-1 . TRBV25-1 . TGTGCCAGCAGTGAATGGGGGGGCACTGAAGCTTTCTTT CASSEWGGTEAFF
13 TRBJ1-2 . TRBV25-1 TRBD1 TGTGCCAGCTTGGGGACAGGGACACGTGGCTACACCTTC CASLGTGTRGYTF
14 TRBJ1-6 few TRBV20-1 TRBD1 TGCAGTGCCAAAGGGACAGTAAATAATTCACCCCTCCACTTT CSAKGTVNNSPLHF
15 TRBJ1-5 few TRBV19 TRBD1 TGTGCCAGTAGTTCTACAGGGGGAAGGCATCAGCCCCAGCATTTT CASSSTGGRHQPQHF
13 TRBJ1-1 . TRBV2 . TGTGCCAGCAGTGAAGCATGGCCCACTGAAGCTTTCTTT CASSEAWPTEAFF
13 TRBJ2-7 many TRBV20-1 . TGCAGTGCCACGACTCGGGCATACTACGAGCAGTACTTC CSATTRAYYEQYF
16 TRBJ1-5 . TRBV7-2 . TGTGCCATCAGTGACCCGGGACGGGATAGCAATCAGCCCCAGCATTTT CAISDPGRDSNQPQHF
14 TRBJ1-6 . TRBV11-2 . TGTGCCAGCAGCTTATCTCGCTATAATTCACCCCTCCACTTT CASSLSRYNSPLHF
15 TRBJ1-2 many TRBV15 . TGTGCCACCAGCAGAGATCCCGTGTCTACGCGGGGCTACACCTTC CATSRDPVSTRGYTF
13 TRBJ1-1 . TRBV5-5 . TGTGCCAGCAGCTCCAGTCGAAGCACTGAAGCTTTCTTT CASSSSRSTEAFF
14 TRBJ2-5 few TRBV9 . TGTGCCAGCAGCGCGGGACATGACCAAGAGACCCAGCACTTC CASSAGHDQETQHF
14 TRBJ1-2 . TRBV10-3 . TGTGCCATCAGTTTACGACAGTTTGCTTATGGCTACACCTTC CAISLRQFAYGYTF
15 TRBJ1-2 many TRBV2 . TGTGCCAGCAGTCCCGGGGCGCCCTTCTTTTATGGCTACACCTTC CASSPGAPFFYGYTF
12 TRBJ1-2 . TRBV28 TRBD1 TGTGCCAGCGAACAGGGGGACTATGGCTACACCTTC CASEQGDYGYTF
14 TRBJ2-7 . TRBV7-8 TRBD1 TGTGCCAGCAGCTCCTCGCAGGGGGCTTACGAGCAGTACTTC CASSSSQGAYEQYF
17 TRBJ1-1 . TRBV7-9 TRBD1 TGTGCCAGCAGCCCCCCAGGACAGGGGATAATCGGAACTGAAGCTTTCTTT CASSPPGQGIIGTEAFF
14 TRBJ1-1 . TRBV29-1 TRBD1 TGCAGCGTTGAGAGGGGGCGCGGAGTCACTGAAGCTTTCTTT CSVERGRGVTEAFF
12 TRBJ1-1 . TRBV20-1 . TGCAGTGCTACAGGGGCAGGAGGTGAAGCTTTCTTT CSATGAGGEAFF
14 TRBJ1-2 . TRBV7-9 TRBD1 TGTGCCAGCAGCCAGGGGGACAGTTTCTATGGCTACACCTTC CASSQGDSFYGYTF
11 TRBJ2-7 . TRBV29-1 . TGCAGCGTCAATCTCGGGCACGAGCAGTACTTC CSVNLGHEQYF
13 TRBJ1-4 few TRBV30 . TGTGCCTGGAGTGTACAGATTAATGAAAAACTGTTTTTT CAWSVQINEKLFF
14 TRBJ1-4 . TRBV12-3/TRBV12-4 . TGTGCCAGCAGCCTTGGACAGTTCGACGTAAAACTGTTTTTT CASSLGQFDVKLFF
14 TRBJ2-7 few TRBV5-4 TRBD1 TGTGCCAGCAGGTGGGACAGGAGCTCCTACGAGCAGTACTTC CASRWDRSSYEQYF
12 TRBJ1-2 . TRBV19 . TGTGCCAGTAGTCAACAGCTCTATGGCTACACCTTC CASSQQLYGYTF
15 TRBJ2-7 . TRBV7-6 TRBD2 TGTGCCAGCAGCTTAGCTGGGCGGGAGGACGACGAGCAGTACTTC CASSLAGREDDEQYF
12 TRBJ1-6 . TRBV12-3/TRBV12-4 . TGTGCCAGCGCCGAACCAAATTCACCCCTCCACTTT CASAEPNSPLHF
10 TRBJ1-2 . TRBV29-1 . TGCAGCACGGGACCGCTTGGCTACACCTTC CSTGPLGYTF
14 TRBJ1-2 . TRBV19 . TGTGCCAGCACTCCCTCCCAGGGGCGAGACGGCTGCACCTTC CASTPSQGRDGCTF
15 TRBJ1-6 many TRBV5-6 TRBD1 TGTGCCAGCAGCGAGGGACAGGGGCGATATTCACCCCTCCACTTT CASSEGQGRYSPLHF
14 TRBJ2-7 many TRBV20-1 TRBD1 TGCAGTGCTAAGGCCGGGACAGACTCCTACGAGCAGTACTTC CSAKAGTDSYEQYF
14 TRBJ1-5 . TRBV20-1 . TGCAGTGCTTCGGGACTAGCGGGCAATCAGCCCCAGCATTTT CSASGLAGNQPQHF
17 TRBJ1-3 . TRBV29-1 . TGCAGCGTTGAAGATCTGATGCACGGGGGTAATGGAAACACCATATATTTT CSVEDLMHGGNGNTIYF
13 TRBJ2-7 many TRBV7-8 TRBD1 TGTGCCAGCGCCCGGGACAGGGCCTACGAGCAGTACTTC CASARDRAYEQYF
11 TRBJ1-2 few TRBV28 . TGTGCCACCAACAGGGAACCGGGCTACACCTTC CATNREPGYTF
18 TRBJ1-5 few TRBV7-8 TRBD1 TGTGCCAGCAGCTTCGGGACAGCTATGGCGTATAGCAATCAGCCCCAGCATTTT CASSFGTAMAYSNQPQHF
16 TRBJ2-7 many TRBV7-9 TRBD2 TGTGCCAGCAGCCTCGGGGGACTAGCGGGAGGCGAAGAGCAGTACTTC CASSLGGLAGGEEQYF
16 TRBJ2-2 . TRBV7-8 . TGTGCCACCCCGGCACAGAAGATTAGCAACACCGGGGAGCTGTTTTTT CATPAQKISNTGELFF
14 TRBJ2-3 . TRBV2 . TGTGCCAGCAGTGAATTAGCAGTCACAGATACGCAGTATTTT CASSELAVTDTQYF
14 TRBJ1-6 . TRBV5-1 . TGCGCCAGCAGCTTGGGCACCTTAAATTCACCCCTCCACTTT CASSLGTLNSPLHF
12 TRBJ2-2 many TRBV29-1 TRBD1 TGCAGCGCGGACAGGGGAACCGGGGAGCTGTTTTTT CSADRGTGELFF